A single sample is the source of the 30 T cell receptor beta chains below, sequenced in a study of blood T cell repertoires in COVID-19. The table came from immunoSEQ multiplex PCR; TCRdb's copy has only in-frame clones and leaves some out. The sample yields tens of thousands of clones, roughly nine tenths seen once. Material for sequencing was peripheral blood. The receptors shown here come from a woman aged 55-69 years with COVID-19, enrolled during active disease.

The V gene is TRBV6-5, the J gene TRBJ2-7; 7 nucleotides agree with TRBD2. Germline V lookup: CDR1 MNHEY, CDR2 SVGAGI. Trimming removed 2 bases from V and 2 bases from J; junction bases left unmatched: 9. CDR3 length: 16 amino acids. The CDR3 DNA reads TGTGCCAGCAGTTACGGGAGCCTAGCGGCCACCTACGAGCAGTACTTC. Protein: CASSYGSLAATYEQYF.

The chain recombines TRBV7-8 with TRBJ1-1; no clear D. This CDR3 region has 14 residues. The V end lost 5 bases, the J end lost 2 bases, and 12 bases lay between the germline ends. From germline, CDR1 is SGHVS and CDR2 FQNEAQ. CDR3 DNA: TGTGCCAGCAGCCCAACCCTTAGAAACACTGAAGCTTTCTTT. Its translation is CASSPTLRNTEAFF. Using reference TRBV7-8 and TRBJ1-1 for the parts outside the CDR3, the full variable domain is GAGVSQSPRYKVAKRGQDVALRCDPISGHVSLFWYQQALGQGPEFLTYFQNEAQLDKSGLPSDRFFAERPEGSVSTLKIQRTQQEDSAVYLCASSPTLRNTEAFFGQGTRLTVV.

CDR3 amino acids: CSVDGKVSYNEQFF. The CDR3 DNA is TGCAGCGTTGACGGGAAGGTGAGCTACAATGAGCAGTTCTTC. The chain joins TRBV29-1 to TRBJ2-1; possible D gene TRBD2, 5 bases. The CDR3 is 14 amino acids. V was shortened by 3 bases and J by 3 bases, with 12 bases between the two germline ends. Germline V gene sequence: CDR1 SQVTM, CDR2 ANQGSEA.

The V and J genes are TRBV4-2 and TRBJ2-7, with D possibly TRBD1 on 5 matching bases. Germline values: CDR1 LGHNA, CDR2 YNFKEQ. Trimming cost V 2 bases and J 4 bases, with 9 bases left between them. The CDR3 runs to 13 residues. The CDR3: CASSQTQGYEQYF. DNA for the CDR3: TGTGCCAGCAGCCAAACTCAGGGTTACGAGCAGTACTTC.

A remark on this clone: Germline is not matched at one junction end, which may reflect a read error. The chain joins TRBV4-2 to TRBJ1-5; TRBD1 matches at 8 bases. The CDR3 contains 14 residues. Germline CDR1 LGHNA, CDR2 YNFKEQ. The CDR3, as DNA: TGTGCCAGCAACCAAGGACAGGGAGGTCAGCCCCAGCATTTT. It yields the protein CASNQGQGGQPQHF.

Written as DNA, the CDR3 is TGTGCCTGGGCCGGGACAGTGGGCTACGAGCAGTACTTC. Its translation: CAWAGTVGYEQYF. This rearrangement joins TRBV30 to TRBJ2-7; 7 bases are a match to TRBD1. The CDR3 sequence is 13 residues long. The V segment lost 5 bases and the J segment 3 bases; nucleotides outside the gene matches: 7. From germline, CDR1 is GTSNPN and CDR2 SVGIG (reference sequence).

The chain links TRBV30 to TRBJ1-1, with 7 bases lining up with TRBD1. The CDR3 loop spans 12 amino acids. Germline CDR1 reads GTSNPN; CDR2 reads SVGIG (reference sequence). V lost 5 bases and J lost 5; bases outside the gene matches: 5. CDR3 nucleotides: TGTGCCTGGGACGACAGGGATACTGAAGCTTTCTTT. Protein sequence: CAWDDRDTEAFF. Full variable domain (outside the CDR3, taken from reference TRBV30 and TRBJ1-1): SQTIHQWPATLVQPVGSPLSLECTVEGTSNPNLYWYRQAAGRGLQLLFYSVGIGQISSEVPQNLSASRPQDRQFILSSKKLLLSDSGFYLCAWDDRDTEAFFGQGTRLTVV.

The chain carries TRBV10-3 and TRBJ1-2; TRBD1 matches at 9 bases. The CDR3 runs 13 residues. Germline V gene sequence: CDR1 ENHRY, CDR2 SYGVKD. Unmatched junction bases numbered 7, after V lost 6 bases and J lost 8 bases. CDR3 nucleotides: TGTGCCATCAGAGGACAGGGGACAGAGGGCTACACCTTC. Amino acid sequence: CAIRGQGTEGYTF.

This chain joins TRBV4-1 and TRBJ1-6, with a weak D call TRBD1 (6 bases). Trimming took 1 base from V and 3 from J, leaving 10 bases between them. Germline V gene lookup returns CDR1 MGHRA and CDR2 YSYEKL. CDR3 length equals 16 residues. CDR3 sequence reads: CASSQVTGNYNSPLHF. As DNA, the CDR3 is TGCGCCAGCAGCCAAGTAACAGGGAACTATAATTCACCCCTCCACTTT.

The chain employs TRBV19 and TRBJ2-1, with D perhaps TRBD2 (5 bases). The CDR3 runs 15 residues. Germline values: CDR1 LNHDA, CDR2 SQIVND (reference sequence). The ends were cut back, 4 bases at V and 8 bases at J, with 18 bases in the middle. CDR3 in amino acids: CASSTRLSAGDEQFF. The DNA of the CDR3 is TGTGCCAGTAGTACCAGACTAAGCGCAGGCGATGAGCAGTTCTTC.

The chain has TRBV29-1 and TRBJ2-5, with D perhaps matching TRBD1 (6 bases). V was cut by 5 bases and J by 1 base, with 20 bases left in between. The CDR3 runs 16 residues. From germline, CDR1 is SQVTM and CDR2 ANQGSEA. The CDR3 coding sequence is TGCAGCGTTTCGAGGGGGACGGGACGGGCCCAAGAGACCCAGTACTTC. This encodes CSVSRGTGRAQETQYF.

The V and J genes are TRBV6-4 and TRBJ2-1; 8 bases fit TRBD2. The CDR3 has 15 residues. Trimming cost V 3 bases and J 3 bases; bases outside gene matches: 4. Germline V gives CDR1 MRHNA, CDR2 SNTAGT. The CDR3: CASSEGAGDYNEQFF. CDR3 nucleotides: TGTGCCAGCAGTGAAGGAGCGGGAGACTACAATGAGCAGTTCTTC.

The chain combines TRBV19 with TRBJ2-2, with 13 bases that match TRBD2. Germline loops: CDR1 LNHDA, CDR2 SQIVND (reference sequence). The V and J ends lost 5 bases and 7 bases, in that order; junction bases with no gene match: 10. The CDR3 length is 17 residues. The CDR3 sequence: CASSPRGTSGIVGELFF. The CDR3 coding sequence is TGTGCCAGTAGTCCCCGCGGGACTAGCGGGATCGTCGGGGAGCTGTTTTTT.

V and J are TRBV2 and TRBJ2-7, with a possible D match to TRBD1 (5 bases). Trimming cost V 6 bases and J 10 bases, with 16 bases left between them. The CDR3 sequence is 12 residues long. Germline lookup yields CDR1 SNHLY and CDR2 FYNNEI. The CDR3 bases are TGTGCCAGCAGGCCCCAGGGCAGTTATCAGTACTTC. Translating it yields CASRPQGSYQYF. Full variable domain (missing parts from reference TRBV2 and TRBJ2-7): EPEVTQTPSHQVTQMGQEVILRCVPISNHLYFYWYRQILGQKVEFLVSFYNNEISEKSEIFDDQFSVERPDGSNFTLKIRSTKLEDSAMYFCASRPQGSYQYFGPGTRLTVT.

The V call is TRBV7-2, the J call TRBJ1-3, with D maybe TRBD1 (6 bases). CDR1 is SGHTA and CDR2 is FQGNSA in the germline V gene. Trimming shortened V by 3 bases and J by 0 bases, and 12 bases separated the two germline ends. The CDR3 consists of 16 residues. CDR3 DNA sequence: TGTGCCAGCAGCTTGCAGGGGACCCTCTCTGGAAACACCATATATTTT. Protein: CASSLQGTLSGNTIYF.

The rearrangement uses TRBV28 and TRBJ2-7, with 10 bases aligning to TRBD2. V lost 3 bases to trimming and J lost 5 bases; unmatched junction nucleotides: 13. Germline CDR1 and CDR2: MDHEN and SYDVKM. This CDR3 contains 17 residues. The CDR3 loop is CASSLVSPSGRSNEQYF. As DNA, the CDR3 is TGTGCCAGCAGTTTGGTATCGCCTAGCGGGAGATCCAACGAGCAGTACTTC.

DNA for the CDR3: TGCGCCAGCAGCCAAGGACAGGCGGTTAACTATGGCTACACCTTC. As protein: CASSQGQAVNYGYTF. The V call is TRBV4-3, the J call TRBJ1-2; TRBD1 might be the D (6 bases). This CDR3 has 15 amino acids. Germline V gene sequence: CDR1 LGHNA, CDR2 YSLEER. Deletions cut 1 base from V and 1 base from J, with 10 bases between.

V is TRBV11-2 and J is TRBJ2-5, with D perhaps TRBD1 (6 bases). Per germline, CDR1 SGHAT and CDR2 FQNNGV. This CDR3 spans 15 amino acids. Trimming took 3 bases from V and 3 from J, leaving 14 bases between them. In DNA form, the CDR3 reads TGTGCCAGCAGCTTCCGGGGACACGAAGAAGAGACCCAGTACTTC. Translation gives CASSFRGHEEETQYF.

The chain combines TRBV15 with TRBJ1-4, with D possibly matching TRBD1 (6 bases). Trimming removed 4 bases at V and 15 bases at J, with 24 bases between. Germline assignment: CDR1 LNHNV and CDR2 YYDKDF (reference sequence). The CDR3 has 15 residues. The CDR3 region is CATSTQPRTDEGVFF. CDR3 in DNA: TGTGCCACCAGCACCCAACCCAGGACAGACGAAGGGGTGTTTTTT.

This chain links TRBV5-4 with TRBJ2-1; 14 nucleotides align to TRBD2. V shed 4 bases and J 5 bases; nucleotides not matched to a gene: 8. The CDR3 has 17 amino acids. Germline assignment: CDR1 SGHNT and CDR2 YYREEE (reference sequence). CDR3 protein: CASSPGLAGGFDNEQFF. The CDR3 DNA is TGTGCCAGCAGCCCAGGACTAGCGGGAGGTTTTGACAATGAGCAGTTCTTC.

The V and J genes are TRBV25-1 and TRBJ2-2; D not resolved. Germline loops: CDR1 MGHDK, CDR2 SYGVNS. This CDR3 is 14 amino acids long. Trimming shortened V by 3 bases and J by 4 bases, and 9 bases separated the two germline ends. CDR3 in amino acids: CASSDSPSTGELFF. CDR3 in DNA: TGTGCCAGCAGTGATAGTCCGAGCACCGGGGAGCTGTTTTTT. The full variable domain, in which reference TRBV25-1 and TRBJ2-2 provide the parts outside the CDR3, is EADIYQTPRYLVIGTGKKITLECSQTMGHDKMYWYQQDPGMELHLIHYSYGVNSTEKGDLSSESTVSRIRTEHFPLTLESARPSHTSQYLCASSDSPSTGELFFGEGSRLTVL.

This CDR3 reads CATSDLGGENQETQYF. The CDR3 nucleotides are TGTGCCACCAGTGATTTGGGGGGGGAGAACCAAGAGACCCAGTACTTC. The genes are TRBV24-1 and TRBJ2-5; 7 bases are a match to TRBD2. This CDR3 region has 16 residues. The germline gives CDR1 KGHDR, CDR2 SFDVKD. V lost 0 bases and J lost 0; bases outside the gene matches: 3.

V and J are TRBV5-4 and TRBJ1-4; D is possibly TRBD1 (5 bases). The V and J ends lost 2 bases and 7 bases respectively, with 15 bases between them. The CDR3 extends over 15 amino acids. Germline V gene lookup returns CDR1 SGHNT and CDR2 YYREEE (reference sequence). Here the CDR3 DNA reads TGTGCCAGCAGCTTCGTCGGGCAGGGAAGTGAAAAACTGTTTTTT. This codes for CASSFVGQGSEKLFF.

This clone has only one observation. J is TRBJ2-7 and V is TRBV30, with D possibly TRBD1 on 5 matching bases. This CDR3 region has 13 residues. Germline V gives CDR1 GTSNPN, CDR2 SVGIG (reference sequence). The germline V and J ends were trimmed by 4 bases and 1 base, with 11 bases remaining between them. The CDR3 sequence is CAWTSRVSYEQYF. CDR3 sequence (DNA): TGTGCCTGGACTTCCAGGGTTTCCTACGAGCAGTACTTC.

This CDR3 is CASSFQGSHNEQFF. The CDR3, as DNA: TGTGCCAGCAGTTTCCAGGGTTCCCACAATGAGCAGTTCTTC. This rearrangement joins TRBV27 to TRBJ2-1, with D maybe TRBD1 (5 bases). The V and J ends lost 3 bases and 5 bases respectively, with 11 bases between them. CDR1 and CDR2 (germline): MNHEY, SMNVEV (reference sequence). The CDR3 spans 14 residues.

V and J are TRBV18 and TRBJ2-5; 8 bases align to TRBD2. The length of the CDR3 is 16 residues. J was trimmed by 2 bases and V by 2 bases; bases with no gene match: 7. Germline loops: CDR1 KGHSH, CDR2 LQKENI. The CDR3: CASSPGLAGGQETQYF. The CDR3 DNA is TGTGCCAGCTCACCAGGGCTAGCGGGTGGACAAGAGACCCAGTACTTC. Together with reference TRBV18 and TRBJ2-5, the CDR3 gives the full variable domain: NAGVMQNPRHLVRRRGQEARLRCSPMKGHSHVYWYRQLPEEGLKFMVYLQKENIIDESGMPKERFSAEFPKEGPSILRIQQVVRGDSAAYFCASSPGLAGGQETQYFGPGTRLLVL.

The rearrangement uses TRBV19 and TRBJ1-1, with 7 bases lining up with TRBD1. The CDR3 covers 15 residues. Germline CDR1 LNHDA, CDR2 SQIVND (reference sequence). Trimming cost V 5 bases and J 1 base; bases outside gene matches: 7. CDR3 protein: CASSSTGDWNTEAFF. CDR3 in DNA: TGTGCCAGTAGTTCCACAGGGGATTGGAACACTGAAGCTTTCTTT. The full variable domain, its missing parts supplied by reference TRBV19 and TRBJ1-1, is DGGITQSPKYLFRKEGQNVTLSCEQNLNHDAMYWYRQDPGQGLRLIYYSQIVNDFQKGDIAEGYSVSREKKESFPLTVTSAQKNPTAFYLCASSSTGDWNTEAFFGQGTRLTVV.

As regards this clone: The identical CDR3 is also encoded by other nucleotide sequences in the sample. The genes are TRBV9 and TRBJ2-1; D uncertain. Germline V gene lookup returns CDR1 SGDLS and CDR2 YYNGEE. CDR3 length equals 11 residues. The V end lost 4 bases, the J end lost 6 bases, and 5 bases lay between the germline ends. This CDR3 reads CASSSGNEQFF. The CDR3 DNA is TGTGCCAGCAGCTCCGGCAATGAGCAGTTCTTC.

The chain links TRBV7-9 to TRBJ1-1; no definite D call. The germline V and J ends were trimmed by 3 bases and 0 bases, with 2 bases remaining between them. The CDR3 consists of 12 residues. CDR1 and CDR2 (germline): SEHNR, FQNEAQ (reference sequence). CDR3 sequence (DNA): TGTGCCAGCAGCTTTATGAACACTGAAGCTTTCTTT. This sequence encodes CASSFMNTEAFF.

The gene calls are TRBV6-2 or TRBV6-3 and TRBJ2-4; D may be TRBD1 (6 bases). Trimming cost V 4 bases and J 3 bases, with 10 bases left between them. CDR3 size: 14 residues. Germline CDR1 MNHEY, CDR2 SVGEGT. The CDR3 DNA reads TGTGCCAGCAGTTCCAGGGGCGTCAAAAACATTCAGTACTTC. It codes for CASSSRGVKNIQYF.